Presented here are 11 T cell receptor beta chains from one specimen sequenced in a study of blood T cell repertoires in COVID-19. Repertoires were generated with immunoSEQ multiplex PCR, while TCRdb's copy carries only in-frame clones and drops some. There are approximately 210,000 clones in the sample; around 83% occur only once, and roughly 8.8% lies in the top ten. Material for sequencing was peripheral blood. The source is a woman in her forties or fifties with acute or convalescent COVID-19.

This chain joins TRBV28 and TRBJ1-1; TRBD1 agrees at 9 bases. Germline CDR1 MDHEN, CDR2 SYDVKM. The CDR3 runs 12 residues. V was pared by 10 bases and J by 11 bases, with 11 bases of the junction left unmatched. CDR3 sequence reads: CATHTTDRGAFF. The CDR3 coding sequence is TGTGCCACCCATACGACCGACAGGGGGGCTTTCTTT.

The chain joins TRBV2 to TRBJ1-1; D unclear. CDR1 SNHLY and CDR2 FYNNEI come from the germline V gene. The CDR3 has 11 residues. V was cut by 6 bases and J by 8 bases, with 10 bases left in between. The CDR3 DNA reads as TGTGCCAGCAGGACGGTCAGGGAAGCTTTCTTT. Encoded protein: CASRTVREAFF.

The rearrangement joins TRBV25-1 to TRBJ1-6, with TRBD1 as a possible D gene (5 bases). The CDR3 is 16 residues long. Trimming cost V 0 bases and J 6 bases, with 12 bases left between them. CDR1 is MGHDK and CDR2 is SYGVNS in the germline V gene. As DNA, the CDR3 is TGTGCCAGCAGTGAATATAGTGGGACTCCTAATTCACCCCTCCACTTT. The encoded protein is CASSEYSGTPNSPLHF.

V is TRBV19 and J is TRBJ2-3; 7 bases align to TRBD2. The germline gives CDR1 LNHDA, CDR2 SQIVND (reference sequence). This CDR3 is 14 amino acids long. V trimming: 6 bases; J trimming: 1 base; junction bases outside the gene matches: 4. The CDR3 reads CASSRGEGTDTQYF. DNA for the CDR3: TGTGCCAGTAGCCGGGGGGAAGGCACAGATACGCAGTATTTT.

The chain has TRBV9 and TRBJ2-3; 7 nucleotides agree with TRBD2. Germline lookup yields CDR1 SGDLS and CDR2 YYNGEE. This CDR3 has 13 residues. After removal of 4 bases from V and 4 bases from J, the junction contained 3 bases not matched to a gene. The CDR3 region has the DNA TGTGCCAGCAGCCCAGGACTAGCAGATACGCAGTATTTT. Translated: CASSPGLADTQYF.

The chain combines TRBV5-1 with TRBJ2-3; 11 bases agree with TRBD2. V was pared by 0 bases and J by 6 bases, with 6 bases of the junction left unmatched. The CDR3 runs 16 residues. Looked up from germline, CDR1 is SGHRS and CDR2 is YFSETQ. CDR3 loop: CASSLELAGVSDTQYF. CDR3 nucleotides: TGCGCCAGCAGCTTGGAACTAGCGGGAGTGTCTGATACGCAGTATTTT.

This clone was observed once. V is TRBV9 and J is TRBJ1-1; D is perhaps TRBD1 (5 bases). V lost 2 bases, J lost 1 base, and 15 bases lay in between. The CDR3 spans 16 residues. Germline V gene data show CDR1 as SGDLS and CDR2 as YYNGEE. For the CDR3, the DNA is TGTGCCAGCAGCGTCACTTCAGGGATGGGGAACACTGAAGCTTTCTTT. Its protein is CASSVTSGMGNTEAFF.

The V call is TRBV5-1, the J call TRBJ2-5, with 10 bases aligning to TRBD2. In germline, CDR1 is SGHRS, CDR2 YFSETQ. The CDR3 extends over 16 amino acids. Unmatched junction bases numbered 12, after V lost 5 bases and J lost 5 bases. Written as DNA, the CDR3 is TGCGCCAGCAGTCTCCAAGCGGGAGGGGTCGGGGAGACCCAGTACTTC. Its protein product is CASSLQAGGVGETQYF.

The chain links TRBV6-5 to TRBJ1-2; 7 bases match TRBD1. From germline, CDR1 is MNHEY and CDR2 SVGAGI. Germline trimming cut 6 bases from V and 1 base from J; bases unmatched to any gene: 8. The CDR3 length is 15 residues. CDR3 bases: TGTGCCAGCAGCCTAAGGGACAGCCTTAACTATGGCTACACCTTC. This translates into CASSLRDSLNYGYTF.

The chain recombines TRBV27 with TRBJ2-1, with unresolved D. The germline CDR1 and CDR2 sequences are MNHEY and SMNVEV (reference sequence). Trimming took 4 bases from V and 4 from J, leaving 8 bases between them. The CDR3 totals 13 residues. Written as DNA, the CDR3 is TGTGCCAGCAGTTCGACATTGTACAATGAGCAGTTCTTC. It specifies CASSSTLYNEQFF.

This clone was observed a few times. This sequence joins TRBV19 and TRBJ1-2; 9 bases line up with TRBD1. Trimming removed 4 bases from V and 2 bases from J; junction bases left unmatched: 2. CDR3 length: 14 amino acids. Per germline, CDR1 LNHDA and CDR2 SQIVND (reference sequence). CDR3 protein: CASSRGTGNYGYTF. The CDR3 DNA sequence: TGTGCCAGTAGTAGGGGGACAGGGAACTATGGCTACACCTTC. Drawing the rest from reference TRBV19 and TRBJ1-2, the complete variable domain is DGGITQSPKYLFRKEGQNVTLSCEQNLNHDAMYWYRQDPGQGLRLIYYSQIVNDFQKGDIAEGYSVSREKKESFPLTVTSAQKNPTAFYLCASSRGTGNYGYTFGSGTRLTVV.